These 25 T cell receptor beta chains were all obtained from the same sample, sequenced in a study of cytomegalovirus exposure and HLA in healthy donors. PCR used 60 Vbeta primers and 13 Jbeta primers. Repertoires were generated with immunoSEQ multiplex PCR, while TCRdb's copy carries only in-frame clones and drops some. This sample carries roughly 230,000 clones, 92% of them seen once, and the ten largest clones take around 1.7%. The specimen sequenced was PBMCs. The source of these receptors is a girl aged 2 to 9 in good health and CMV-seronegative.

This clone was picked up one time. The rearrangement links TRBV19 to TRBJ1-2; maybe TRBD1 (5 bases). V was pared by 5 bases and J by 8 bases, with 15 bases between. Per germline, CDR1 LNHDA and CDR2 SQIVND (reference sequence). The CDR3 totals 13 residues. The CDR3 sequence is CASSLTDFGGYTF. For the CDR3, the DNA is TGTGCCAGTAGTTTGACAGATTTTGGGGGCTACACCTTC. Together with reference TRBV19 and TRBJ1-2, the CDR3 gives the full variable domain: DGGITQSPKYLFRKEGQNVTLSCEQNLNHDAMYWYRQDPGQGLRLIYYSQIVNDFQKGDIAEGYSVSREKKESFPLTVTSAQKNPTAFYLCASSLTDFGGYTFGSGTRLTVV.

The chain links TRBV6-5 to TRBJ2-7; TRBD1 matches at 7 bases. The CDR3 is 14 residues long. The germline gives CDR1 MNHEY, CDR2 SVGAGI. Trimming cost V 6 bases and J 7 bases; bases outside gene matches: 12. The CDR3 coding sequence is TGTGCCAGCAGACGACAGGGTTCGCGACTGGAGCAGTACTTC. This gives the protein CASRRQGSRLEQYF.

This chain connects TRBV4-1 to TRBJ1-1, with 7 bases matching TRBD1. The ends lost 1 base at V and 5 bases at J; junction bases unmatched: 13. The V gene's germline CDR1 is MGHRA and CDR2 YSYEKL. The CDR3 totals 17 residues. The CDR3 reads CASSQAETGFSGTEAFF. As DNA, the CDR3 is TGCGCCAGCAGCCAAGCGGAGACAGGGTTTAGTGGAACTGAAGCTTTCTTT.

This chain links TRBV7-2 with TRBJ2-7; TRBD2 agrees at 12 bases. V was pared by 4 bases and J by 4 bases, with 11 bases of the junction left unmatched. Germline V gene data show CDR1 as SGHTA and CDR2 as FQGNSA. This CDR3 region has 17 residues. The CDR3 loop is CASSSRLAGEITYEQYF. The CDR3 nucleotides read TGTGCCAGCAGCTCTCGACTAGCGGGAGAGATTACGTACGAGCAGTACTTC.

The chain joins TRBV6-5 to TRBJ1-5, with 7 bases aligning to TRBD1. The CDR3 contains 14 residues. With V trimmed by 6 bases and J by 2 bases, 4 bases remained unmatched. Germline CDR1 is MNHEY and CDR2 is SVGAGI. Written as DNA, the CDR3 is TGTGCCAGCAGGCCAGACAGGGGCAATCAGCCCCAGCATTTT. The encoded protein is CASRPDRGNQPQHF.

This rearrangement joins TRBV6-5 to TRBJ1-4; D is unresolved. The CDR3 loop spans 15 amino acids. The germline CDR1 and CDR2 sequences are MNHEY and SVGAGI. Trimming stripped 5 bases from V and 2 bases from J, with 12 bases between. The CDR3 DNA reads as TGTGCCAGCAGTGGACGCGGGCAGACTAATGAAAAACTGTTTTTT. Protein sequence: CASSGRGQTNEKLFF.

The CDR3 loop reads CSGGLAGIQETQYF. CDR3 coding DNA: TGTTCGGGGGGACTAGCGGGGATACAAGAGACCCAGTACTTC. The chain has TRBV6-1 and TRBJ2-5; 13 positions agree with TRBD2. CDR1 is MNHNS and CDR2 is SASEGT in the germline V gene. CDR3 length equals 14 residues.

The rearrangement links TRBV28 to TRBJ1-2; 9 bases map to TRBD1. CDR1 and CDR2 (germline): MDHEN, SYDVKM. V lost 11 bases and J lost 7; bases outside the gene matches: 8. This CDR3 spans 12 amino acids. CDR3 bases: TGTGCCGGGGGACAGGGTTCGTCTGGCTACACCTTC. Its translation is CAGGQGSSGYTF.

This chain links TRBV5-1 with TRBJ2-3; D possibly corresponds to TRBD1 (6 bases). V lost 2 bases and J 3 bases, leaving 13 bases between the germline ends. This CDR3 has 15 residues. Germline loops: CDR1 SGHRS, CDR2 YFSETQ. The CDR3 DNA sequence: TGCGCCAGCAGCTTAGCAGGGGACGTGACAGATACGCAGTATTTT. Translation gives CASSLAGDVTDTQYF. Drawing the rest from reference TRBV5-1 and TRBJ2-3, the complete variable domain is KAGVTQTPRYLIKTRGQQVTLSCSPISGHRSVSWYQQTPGQGLQFLFEYFSETQRNKGNFPGRFSGRQFSNSRSEMNVSTLELGDSALYLCASSLAGDVTDTQYFGPGTRLTVL.

This chain links TRBV21-1 with TRBJ2-1; TRBD1 is the table's D call and was not checked against the DNA. TRBV21-1 is noted as a pseudogene. The CDR3 sequence is 16 residues long. The DNA for the CDR3 is TGTGCCAGCAGCCCCCCCGGGACAGGAGACTACAATGAGCAGTTCTTC. This translates into CASSPPGTGDYNEQFF.

The chain uses TRBV10-3 and TRBJ2-3; possibly TRBD1 for D (5 bases). V was pared by 10 bases and J by 5 bases, with 19 bases between. The CDR3 extends over 14 amino acids. Germline CDR1 reads ENHRY; CDR2 reads SYGVKD. CDR3 protein: CATHGTGLIDTQYF. The CDR3 region has the DNA TGTGCCACCCACGGTACAGGCCTGATAGATACGCAGTATTTT.

The chain employs TRBV18 and TRBJ2-5, with D unclear. Germline values: CDR1 KGHSH, CDR2 LQKENI. V shed 2 bases and J shed 6 bases, with 13 bases lying between them. CDR3 length: 14 residues. The CDR3: CASSPELGGQTQYF. As DNA, the CDR3 is TGTGCCAGCTCACCAGAGTTAGGCGGTCAGACCCAGTACTTC.

The chain carries TRBV2 and TRBJ2-7, with D possibly being TRBD2 (5 bases). V was cut by 2 bases and J by 6 bases, with 23 bases left in between. CDR1 is SNHLY, CDR2 FYNNEI, per germline. The CDR3 has 17 amino acids. In DNA form, the CDR3 reads TGTGCCAGCAGTGAAAAAGACTGGGTGGGGAGCCCCCTCGAGCAGTACTTC. It specifies CASSEKDWVGSPLEQYF.

This clone was counted a single time. The CDR3 nucleotides are TGTGCCAGCAGCTTAGATCTCGGGACTAGCGTCGGGCAGTACTTC. Protein: CASSLDLGTSVGQYF. This chain links TRBV7-9 with TRBJ2-5, with 10 bases aligning to TRBD2. There are 15 residues in the CDR3. Germline values: CDR1 SEHNR, CDR2 FQNEAQ (reference sequence). V lost 1 base to trimming and J lost 11 bases; unmatched junction nucleotides: 10. The variable domain in full, with the rest retrieved from reference TRBV7-9 and TRBJ2-5, is DTGVSQNPRHKITKRGQNVTFRCDPISEHNRLYWYRQTLGQGPEFLTYFQNEAQLEKSRLLSDRFSAERPKGSFSTLEIQRTEQGDSAMYLCASSLDLGTSVGQYFGPGTRLLVL.

This rearrangement joins TRBV6-5 to TRBJ2-7, with D uncertain. Germline V gives CDR1 MNHEY, CDR2 SVGAGI. The germline V and J ends were trimmed by 4 bases and 6 bases, with 10 bases remaining between them. This CDR3 has 12 amino acids. The CDR3 DNA reads TGTGCCAGCAGTTCGACGACGGGCGAGCAGTACTTC. Protein product: CASSSTTGEQYF.

Turning to this clone: In the same sample, other DNA sequences code for this CDR3. The genes are TRBV7-2 and TRBJ2-1; 7 nucleotides match TRBD2. Trimming took 3 bases from V and 0 from J; bases not matched to a gene: 2. CDR1 and CDR2 from the germline V gene are SGHTA and FQGNSA. CDR3 length: 15 amino acids. In DNA form, the CDR3 reads TGTGCCAGCAGCTTTCTAGCGGACTCCTACAATGAGCAGTTCTTC. Amino acid sequence: CASSFLADSYNEQFF.

The chain uses TRBV5-1 and TRBJ2-1; TRBD2 matches at 11 bases. Trimming removed 2 bases from V and 9 bases from J; junction bases left unmatched: 7. Germline V gene lookup returns CDR1 SGHRS and CDR2 YFSETQ. There are 15 residues in the CDR3. CDR3 region: CASSLLAGDLGEQFF. The CDR3 bases are TGCGCCAGCAGCTTACTAGCGGGAGATTTGGGTGAGCAGTTCTTC.

The rearrangement links TRBV10-3 to TRBJ1-1, with TRBD1 identical over 10 bases. This CDR3 is built from 13 residues. Germline V gene sequence: CDR1 ENHRY, CDR2 SYGVKD. Losses at the gene ends were 4 bases for V and 6 bases for J; bases not matched to a gene: 2. CDR3 sequence (DNA): TGTGCCATCAGTGGGACAGGGGGGGCTGAAGCTTTCTTT. Protein: CAISGTGGAEAFF.

The chain carries TRBV2 and TRBJ2-2, with 7 bases identical to TRBD1. The CDR3 length is 15 residues. V shed 4 bases and J 1 base; nucleotides not matched to a gene: 3. Germline CDR1 reads SNHLY; CDR2 reads FYNNEI. The CDR3, as DNA: TGTGCCAGCAGTGCTAGGACAGGGAACACCGGGGAGCTGTTTTTT. It codes for CASSARTGNTGELFF.

The chain employs TRBV10-2 and TRBJ1-1; unclear D gene. Germline V gene sequence: CDR1 WSHSY, CDR2 SAAADI. The CDR3 is 12 amino acids. V lost 2 bases, J lost 8 bases, and 9 bases lay in between. The CDR3 coding sequence is TGCGCCAGCAGTGAGCAAACAGCAGAAGCTTTCTTT. Its protein product is CASSEQTAEAFF.

The CDR3 region is CASSYGGLPLYEQYF. The CDR3 nucleotides are TGTGCCAGCAGTTACGGGGGACTACCCTTATACGAGCAGTACTTC. The gene calls are TRBV6-5 and TRBJ2-7; 7 bases line up with TRBD2. This CDR3 comprises 15 residues. Losses at the gene ends were 2 bases for V and 4 bases for J; bases not matched to a gene: 8. The germline gives CDR1 MNHEY, CDR2 SVGAGI.

V usage is TRBV2 and J usage is TRBJ1-5, with TRBD1 matching over 9 bases. CDR3 size: 15 residues. Per the germline V gene, CDR1 is SNHLY and CDR2 is FYNNEI. Trimming cost V 6 bases and J 5 bases; bases outside gene matches: 8. The CDR3 sequence is CASSEEGQGYQPQHF. CDR3 nucleotide sequence: TGTGCCAGCAGCGAGGAGGGACAGGGATATCAGCCCCAGCATTTT.

This CDR3 reads CASSSYSGLAGGPAGELFF. CDR3 DNA sequence: TGTGCCAGCAGCTCGTACTCAGGACTAGCGGGGGGGCCAGCCGGGGAGCTGTTTTTT. This chain links TRBV5-4 with TRBJ2-2; 15 bases agree with TRBD2. The J segment lost 6 bases and the V segment lost 3 bases, leaving 12 bases of the junction unmatched. The CDR3 contains 19 residues. Germline CDR1 and CDR2: SGHNT and YYREEE (reference sequence).

The rearrangement uses TRBV27 and TRBJ1-2; 7 positions match TRBD1. This CDR3 is 15 amino acids long. The V and J ends lost 2 bases and 7 bases, in that order; junction bases with no gene match: 10. CDR1 and CDR2 from the germline V gene are MNHEY and SMNVEV (reference sequence). CDR3: CASSLTQGQMSGYTF. The CDR3 DNA is TGTGCCAGCAGTTTAACACAGGGGCAAATGAGTGGCTACACCTTC.

The CDR3 loop is CASSYSNHDEQYF. The CDR3 coding sequence is TGTGCCAGCAGTTACAGCAACCACGACGAGCAGTACTTC. The rearrangement joins TRBV6-5 to TRBJ2-7; D not resolved. The germline V gene encodes CDR1 MNHEY and CDR2 SVGAGI. Trimming removed 2 bases from V and 5 bases from J, with 10 bases in between. CDR3 size: 13 residues.